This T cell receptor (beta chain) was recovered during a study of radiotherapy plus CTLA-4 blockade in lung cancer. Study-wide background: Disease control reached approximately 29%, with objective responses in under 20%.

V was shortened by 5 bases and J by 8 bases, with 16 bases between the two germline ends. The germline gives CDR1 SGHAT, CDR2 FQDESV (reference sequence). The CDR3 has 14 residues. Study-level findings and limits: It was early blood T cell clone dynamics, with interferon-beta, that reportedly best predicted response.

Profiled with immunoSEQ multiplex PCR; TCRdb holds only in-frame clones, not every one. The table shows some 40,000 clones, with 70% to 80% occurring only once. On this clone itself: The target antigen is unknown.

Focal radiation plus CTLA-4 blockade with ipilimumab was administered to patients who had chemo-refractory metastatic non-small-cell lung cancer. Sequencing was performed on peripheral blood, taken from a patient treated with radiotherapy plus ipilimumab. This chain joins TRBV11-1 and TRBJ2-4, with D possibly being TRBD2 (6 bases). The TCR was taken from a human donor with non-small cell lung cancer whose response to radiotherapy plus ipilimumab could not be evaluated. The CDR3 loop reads CASSSSAGLDIQYF. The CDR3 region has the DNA TGTGCCAGCAGCAGCTCTGCGGGATTGGACATTCAGTACTTC.